This passage covers 26 T cell receptor beta chains from one sample sequenced in a study of blood T cell repertoires in COVID-19. Using immunoSEQ multiplex PCR, the repertoire was profiled, and TCRdb retains in-frame clones only, with some absent. This repertoire shows over 60,000 clones, around 90% found once; its top ten account for approximately 5.3%. Sequenced material: peripheral blood. These receptor sequences come from a man aged 50-60 years with acute or convalescent COVID-19.

This rearrangement joins TRBV13 to TRBJ2-7; 10 bases are shared with TRBD1. Germline CDR1 and CDR2: PRHDT and FYEKMQ (reference sequence). The CDR3 covers 15 residues. Trimming at V came to 3 bases and at J to 3 bases, leaving 5 bases not matched to a gene. CDR3 sequence reads: CASSFPGQGLYEQYF. CDR3 bases: TGTGCCAGCAGCTTTCCGGGACAGGGGCTCTACGAGCAGTACTTC.

The J gene is TRBJ1-2, the V gene TRBV9; D is perhaps TRBD1 (5 bases). CDR3 size: 15 residues. V was clipped by 0 bases and J by 5 bases, with 14 bases between them. CDR1 is SGDLS and CDR2 is YYNGEE in the germline V gene. The CDR3 DNA is TGTGCCAGCAGCGTAGTCTCCGGGGGAGGGTATGGCTACACCTTC. It encodes CASSVVSGGGYGYTF.

The genes are TRBV5-1 and TRBJ1-2, with 7 bases identical to TRBD1. The germline gives CDR1 SGHRS, CDR2 YFSETQ. V lost 0 bases to trimming and J lost 3 bases; unmatched junction nucleotides: 11. The CDR3 is 17 amino acids. The CDR3 is CASSLGSLSGGYYGYTF. The CDR3 region has the DNA TGCGCCAGCAGCTTGGGTAGTCTGTCAGGGGGGTACTATGGCTACACCTTC.

This chain joins TRBV12-3 or TRBV12-4 and TRBJ1-5; D gene ambiguous. V dropped 6 bases and J dropped 4 bases, with 10 bases sitting between them. The CDR3 sequence is 13 residues long. Here the CDR3 reads CASRSSGNQPQHF. The CDR3 DNA reads TGTGCCAGCAGGTCCTCGGGGAATCAGCCCCAGCATTTT.

The rearrangement joins TRBV7-2 to TRBJ2-3, with D perhaps matching TRBD1 (6 bases). The CDR3 extends over 15 amino acids. Looked up from germline, CDR1 is SGHTA and CDR2 is FQGNSA. Trimming removed 1 base at V and 3 bases at J, with 11 bases between. CDR3 sequence reads: CASSLGIQGTDTQYF. In DNA form, the CDR3 reads TGTGCCAGCAGCTTAGGAATCCAGGGGACAGATACGCAGTATTTT. Full variable domain (missing parts from reference TRBV7-2 and TRBJ2-3): GAGVSQSPSNKVTEKGKDVELRCDPISGHTALYWYRQSLGQGLEFLIYFQGNSAPDKSGLPSDRFSAERTGGSVSTLTIQRTQQEDSAVYLCASSLGIQGTDTQYFGPGTRLTVL.

This chain connects TRBV5-6 to TRBJ2-1; TRBD2 matches at 7 bases. From germline, CDR1 is SGHDT and CDR2 YYEEEE. There are 16 residues in the CDR3. The trim removed 2 bases at V and 0 bases at J, leaving 5 bases unmatched. CDR3 coding DNA: TGTGCCAGCAGCTTACGGGAGGCGAGCTCCTACAATGAGCAGTTCTTC. Its protein is CASSLREASSYNEQFF.

The chain links TRBV20-1 to TRBJ2-5; TRBD2 agrees at 8 bases. V was clipped by 3 bases and J by 1 base; unmatched bases: 4. The germline V gene encodes CDR1 DFQATT and CDR2 SNEGSKA (reference sequence). The CDR3 has 14 residues. The CDR3 spells CSASAGGFQETQYF. CDR3 DNA sequence: TGCAGTGCTAGTGCGGGGGGCTTCCAAGAGACCCAGTACTTC.

The chain couples TRBV5-4 to TRBJ1-1, with D perhaps TRBD1 (5 bases). Germline CDR1 is SGHNT and CDR2 is YYREEE (reference sequence). This CDR3 is 13 amino acids long. Between the trimmed V and J ends, which lost 1 base and 1 base, there was a span of 5 bases. This CDR3 is CASSLQGNTEAFF. DNA for the CDR3: TGTGCCAGCAGCTTGCAGGGGAACACTGAAGCTTTCTTT.

The V and J genes are TRBV19 and TRBJ2-7; 8 bases are shared with TRBD1. CDR1 is LNHDA, CDR2 SQIVND, per germline (reference sequence). V trimming: 3 bases; J trimming: 2 bases; junction bases outside the gene matches: 3. This CDR3 contains 14 residues. This CDR3 reads CASSIQGATYEQYF. The DNA of the CDR3 is TGTGCCAGTAGTATTCAGGGGGCAACCTACGAGCAGTACTTC.

The chain recombines TRBV7-9 with TRBJ1-1; the match to TRBD1 covers 9 bases. The CDR3 totals 14 residues. After removal of 4 bases from V and 5 bases from J, the junction contained 5 bases not matched to a gene. CDR1 is SEHNR and CDR2 is FQNEAQ in the germline V gene (reference sequence). CDR3 in amino acids: CASSSTGGRTEAFF. Here the CDR3 DNA reads TGTGCCAGCAGCTCAACAGGGGGCAGAACTGAAGCTTTCTTT.

The rearrangement joins TRBV7-8 to TRBJ2-7, with a tentative D call TRBD2 (6 bases). The V and J ends lost 3 bases and 3 bases respectively, with 12 bases between them. The CDR3 is 14 residues long. Germline CDR1 is SGHVS and CDR2 is FQNEAQ. The CDR3 DNA is TGTGCCAGCAGCTTCGGGGGAGCCGACTACGAGCAGTACTTC. It codes for CASSFGGADYEQYF.

Only one count was recorded for this clone. CDR3 sequence: CATRTGFSYGYTF. In DNA, the CDR3 is TGTGCCACCCGGACAGGGTTTTCCTATGGCTACACCTTC. This chain uses TRBV19 with TRBJ1-2, with 8 bases identical to TRBD1. The germline V gene has CDR1 LNHDA and CDR2 SQIVND (reference sequence). V lost 10 bases and J lost 4; bases outside the gene matches: 8. This CDR3 has 13 residues.

This chain uses TRBV6-5 with TRBJ2-1; D is perhaps TRBD2 (7 bases). The length of the CDR3 is 14 residues. Trimming pared 8 bases from V and 7 bases from J, leaving 18 bases between. CDR1 and CDR2 (germline): MNHEY, SVGAGI. CDR3 amino acids: CASVRGGGRNEQFF. CDR3 nucleotides: TGTGCCAGCGTGAGGGGGGGCGGGAGAAATGAGCAGTTCTTC.

The chain carries TRBV6-2 or TRBV6-3 and TRBJ1-6; possible D gene TRBD1, 5 bases. The CDR3 runs to 15 residues. The V end lost 6 bases, the J end lost 6 bases, and 15 bases lay between the germline ends. Germline CDR1 and CDR2: MNHEY and SVGEGT. CDR3 protein: CASSPKGILNSPLHF. Here the CDR3 DNA reads TGTGCCAGCAGCCCAAAGGGGATTCTTAATTCACCCCTCCACTTT.

This clone was observed a handful of times. The V and J genes are TRBV5-4 and TRBJ2-2, with 11 bases fitting TRBD2. The CDR3 spans 17 residues. Trimming at V came to 0 bases and at J to 5 bases, leaving 6 bases not matched to a gene. CDR1 is SGHNT and CDR2 is YYREEE in the germline V gene (reference sequence). The CDR3 sequence: CASSLGTSGRDTGELFF. Here the CDR3 DNA reads TGTGCCAGCAGCTTGGGTACTAGCGGGAGAGATACCGGGGAGCTGTTTTTT.

The V gene is TRBV19, the J gene TRBJ1-2; TRBD1 matches at 10 bases. This CDR3 comprises 16 residues. V shed 5 bases, J shed 8 bases, and the junction held 14 bases outside the gene matches. Germline lookup yields CDR1 LNHDA and CDR2 SQIVND (reference sequence). The CDR3: CASSAPGTGAGQGYTF. In nucleotides, the CDR3 is TGTGCCAGTAGTGCACCGGGGACAGGGGCGGGTCAAGGCTACACCTTC.

V is TRBV6-2 or TRBV6-3 and J is TRBJ1-5, with 12 bases that match TRBD1. CDR3 length equals 15 residues. The V gene's germline CDR1 is MNHEY and CDR2 SVGEGT. V was clipped by 0 bases and J by 7 bases; unmatched bases: 1. CDR3 loop: CASSYSGTGGQPQHF. The DNA for the CDR3 is TGTGCCAGCAGTTACTCAGGGACAGGGGGCCAGCCCCAGCATTTT.

This chain uses TRBV6-6 with TRBJ2-7; D may be TRBD2 (5 bases). The CDR3 length is 15 residues. Per the germline V gene, CDR1 is MNHNY and CDR2 is SVGAGI (reference sequence). Trimming pared 6 bases from V and 2 bases from J, leaving 17 bases between. This CDR3 is CASRSTRDQTYEQYF. DNA for the CDR3: TGTGCCAGCAGGTCGACCCGGGATCAGACCTACGAGCAGTACTTC.

The chain couples TRBV7-9 to TRBJ1-1; D is possibly TRBD1 (6 bases). This CDR3 contains 13 residues. CDR1 and CDR2 (germline): SEHNR, FQNEAQ (reference sequence). With 4 bases removed from V and 4 bases from J, the gap between germline ends came to 10 bases. The CDR3 reads CASSSQGATEAFF. The CDR3, as DNA: TGTGCCAGCAGCTCACAGGGAGCCACTGAAGCTTTCTTT.

This sequence joins TRBV3-1 (or the pseudogene TRBV3-2) and TRBJ1-1; a weak D match, TRBD1 (5 bases). The CDR3 extends over 15 amino acids. Germline V gene sequence: CDR1 LGHDT, CDR2 YNNKEL (reference sequence). Trimming stripped 2 bases from V and 1 base from J, with 11 bases between. CDR3 protein: CASSQYGQGNTEAFF. In nucleotides, the CDR3 is TGTGCCAGCAGCCAATATGGCCAGGGGAACACTGAAGCTTTCTTT.

The genes are TRBV5-1 and TRBJ2-7; possibly TRBD2 for D (5 bases). The CDR3 spans 14 residues. CDR1 and CDR2 from the germline V gene are SGHRS and YFSETQ. The V gene lost 2 bases and the J gene lost 4 bases, with 13 bases spanning the gap. The CDR3 bases are TGCGCCAGCAGCTTAATAAGAACGGGGTACGAGCAGTACTTC. Its translation: CASSLIRTGYEQYF.

The chain combines TRBV19 with TRBJ1-3; D call uncertain. Trimming stripped 9 bases from V and 0 bases from J, with 6 bases between. Germline loops: CDR1 LNHDA, CDR2 SQIVND (reference sequence). The CDR3 runs to 12 residues. The CDR3 region is CASRDSGNTIYF. The CDR3 DNA follows: TGTGCCAGCCGGGACTCTGGAAACACCATATATTTT.

The chain combines TRBV5-1 with TRBJ2-1, with 10 bases lining up with TRBD2. Looked up from germline, CDR1 is SGHRS and CDR2 is YFSETQ. Trimming at V came to 3 bases and at J to 5 bases, leaving 5 bases not matched to a gene. The CDR3 totals 15 residues. The CDR3 loop reads CASSSGLAHHNEQFF. CDR3 nucleotide sequence: TGCGCCAGCAGCTCGGGACTAGCGCACCACAATGAGCAGTTCTTC.

The chain employs TRBV5-1 and TRBJ1-1; D is undetermined. The CDR3 runs 16 residues. With 0 bases removed from V and 0 bases from J, the gap between germline ends came to 12 bases. Germline V gene lookup returns CDR1 SGHRS and CDR2 YFSETQ. The CDR3 reads CASSLERARMNTEAFF. In DNA form, the CDR3 reads TGCGCCAGCAGCTTGGAGAGGGCCCGAATGAACACTGAAGCTTTCTTT.

The chain combines TRBV7-9 with TRBJ1-1, with TRBD1 as a possible D gene (6 bases). The CDR3 has 16 residues. CDR1 is SEHNR and CDR2 is FQNEAQ in the germline V gene (reference sequence). Trimming took 5 bases from V and 5 from J, leaving 21 bases between them. The CDR3 region is CASSLTLTGRGTEAFF. For the CDR3, the DNA is TGTGCCAGCAGCCTCACCCTAACAGGGCGGGGGACTGAAGCTTTCTTT.

V usage is TRBV25-1 and J usage is TRBJ1-2, with 7 bases lining up with TRBD1. CDR1 and CDR2 from the germline V gene are MGHDK and SYGVNS. Unmatched junction bases numbered 9, after V lost 3 bases and J lost 8 bases. The CDR3 has 14 amino acids. CDR3 nucleotides: TGTGCCAGCAGTGATGCCGGGACAGTCGGAGGCTACACCTTC. Residues: CASSDAGTVGGYTF.